The 30 T cell receptor beta chains below were found in one sample sequenced in a study of blood T cell repertoires in COVID-19. Repertoires were generated with immunoSEQ multiplex PCR, while TCRdb's copy carries only in-frame clones and drops some. The sample records approximately 490,000 clones, 70% to 90% being singletons. Sequenced: PBMCs or T cells enriched from blood (not recorded which). The receptors shown here come from a woman aged 60-75 years who had recovered from COVID-19.

Remarks on this clone: The same CDR3 arises from other DNA sequences in this sample as well. The rearrangement joins TRBV2 to TRBJ2-6; tentatively, D is TRBD2 (5 bases). The CDR3 consists of 15 residues. The V end lost 3 bases, the J end lost 2 bases, and 8 bases lay between the germline ends. Per germline, CDR1 SNHLY and CDR2 FYNNEI. CDR3 sequence (DNA): TGTGCCAGCAGTGATGGAGGCCCTGGGGCCAACGTCCTGACTTTC. Protein sequence: CASSDGGPGANVLTF. Based on the CDR3 plus reference TRBV2 and TRBJ2-6, the full variable domain is EPEVTQTPSHQVTQMGQEVILRCVPISNHLYFYWYRQILGQKVEFLVSFYNNEISEKSEIFDDQFSVERPDGSNFTLKIRSTKLEDSAMYFCASSDGGPGANVLTFGAGSRLTVL.

This clone has only a few counts. The same CDR3 also results from other DNA sequences found in this sample. This rearrangement joins TRBV6-5 to TRBJ1-5, with D unresolved. The germline gives CDR1 MNHEY, CDR2 SVGAGI. The CDR3 has 13 residues. V lost 0 bases and J 4 bases, leaving 4 bases between the germline ends. DNA for the CDR3: TGTGCCAGCAGTTACTCCCGGAATCAGCCCCAGCATTTT. It is translated as CASSYSRNQPQHF.

V is TRBV11-2 and J is TRBJ1-2; possibly TRBD1 for D (5 bases). Per germline, CDR1 SGHAT and CDR2 FQNNGV. V lost 5 bases to trimming and J lost 1 base, with 11 bases between them. The CDR3 extends over 14 amino acids. CDR3 sequence (DNA): TGTGCCAGCAGCGATGACAGATTTAACTATGGCTACACCTTC. Translation: CASSDDRFNYGYTF.

This CDR3 reads CASSLASSYEQYV. In DNA, the CDR3 is TGTGCCAGCAGTTTGGCTAGCTCCTACGAGCAGTACGTC. The rearrangement joins TRBV12-3 or TRBV12-4 to TRBJ2-7; no firm D call. The CDR3 contains 13 residues. V lost 3 bases to trimming and J lost 0 bases, with 6 bases between them.

The CDR3 protein is CASSEESGVQPQHF. Written as DNA, the CDR3 is TGTGCCAGCAGTGAAGAGTCGGGGGTACAGCCCCAGCATTTT. This chain connects TRBV2 to TRBJ1-5; possibly TRBD1 for D (5 bases). CDR1 is SNHLY and CDR2 is FYNNEI in the germline V gene. V was clipped by 1 base and J by 7 bases, with 11 bases between them. There are 14 residues in the CDR3.

The V gene is TRBV15, the J gene TRBJ2-7; 9 bases align to TRBD2. The CDR3 spans 15 residues. Germline values: CDR1 LNHNV, CDR2 YYDKDF (reference sequence). With V trimmed by 5 bases and J by 2 bases, 7 bases remained unmatched. The CDR3 sequence: CATSFRSGGAYEQYF. The CDR3 DNA follows: TGTGCCACCAGCTTCCGTAGCGGGGGAGCCTACGAGCAGTACTTC. Full variable domain (missing parts from reference TRBV15 and TRBJ2-7): DAMVIQNPRYQVTQFGKPVTLSCSQTLNHNVMYWYQQKSSQAPKLLFHYYDKDFNNEADTPDNFQSRRPNTSFCFLDIRSPGLGDTAMYLCATSFRSGGAYEQYFGPGTRLTVT.

The chain couples TRBV12-2 to TRBJ2-7; the table calls TRBD2, which could not be checked here. TRBV12-2 is recorded as a pseudogene. The CDR3 contains 19 residues. CDR3 sequence: CASRLALAGGHRSSYEQYF. CDR3 nucleotide sequence: TGTGCAAGTCGCTTAGCGCTAGCGGGGGGTCATCGGAGCTCCTACGAGCAGTACTTC.

The V gene is TRBV9, the J gene TRBJ2-5, with 11 bases matching TRBD2. This CDR3 has 17 residues. Germline CDR1 SGDLS, CDR2 YYNGEE. The junction had 13 bases not matched to a gene; V was cut back by 4 bases and J by 5 bases. The CDR3 loop reads CASSPFTSGGHEETQYF. CDR3 bases: TGTGCCAGCAGCCCTTTTACTAGCGGGGGTCACGAGGAGACCCAGTACTTC. Complete variable domain (other parts from reference TRBV9 and TRBJ2-5): DSGVTQTPKHLITATGQRVTLRCSPRSGDLSVYWYQQSLDQGLQFLIQYYNGEERAKGNILERFSAQQFPDLHSELNLSSLELGDSALYFCASSPFTSGGHEETQYFGPGTRLLVL.

V gene TRBV4-2 combines with J gene TRBJ2-7, with 9 nucleotides matching TRBD1. Germline CDR1 reads LGHNA; CDR2 reads YNFKEQ. Trimming took 4 bases from V and 4 from J; bases not matched to a gene: 2. The CDR3 sequence is 13 residues long. The CDR3 nucleotides read TGTGCCAGCAGCCCGGACAGGGGATACGAGCAGTACTTC. It is translated as CASSPDRGYEQYF.

The chain is built from TRBV5-1 and TRBJ1-2; 7 nucleotides align to TRBD1. The CDR3 is 14 amino acids. With 3 bases clipped from V and 4 bases from J, the junction kept 6 bases outside the gene matches. The germline V gene encodes CDR1 SGHRS and CDR2 YFSETQ. CDR3 loop: CASSSPGQSYGYTF. CDR3 bases: TGCGCCAGCAGCTCCCCGGGACAGTCCTATGGCTACACCTTC. Variable domain in full (rest from reference TRBV5-1 and TRBJ1-2): KAGVTQTPRYLIKTRGQQVTLSCSPISGHRSVSWYQQTPGQGLQFLFEYFSETQRNKGNFPGRFSGRQFSNSRSEMNVSTLELGDSALYLCASSSPGQSYGYTFGSGTRLTVV.

The rearrangement uses TRBV4-1 and TRBJ1-5; D is possibly TRBD1 (6 bases). From germline, CDR1 is MGHRA and CDR2 YSYEKL. The CDR3 has 15 amino acids. Trimming removed 4 bases from V and 5 bases from J, with 15 bases in between. In DNA form, the CDR3 reads TGCGCCAGCAGCCCTTGGGGGACAACTGATCAGCCCCAGCATTTT. This gives the protein CASSPWGTTDQPQHF.

The rearrangement uses TRBV10-3 and TRBJ1-3, with 8 positions matching TRBD1. The V gene end was trimmed by 6 bases and the J gene end by 2 bases; junction bases not matched to a gene: 15. This CDR3 is 18 amino acids long. Looked up from germline, CDR1 is ENHRY and CDR2 is SYGVKD. The CDR3 region has the DNA TGTGCCATCAGGAGTGGGGTAGGGCAGGGGGCAACTGGAAACACCATATATTTT. The encoded protein is CAIRSGVGQGATGNTIYF.

This clone was counted once. This chain connects TRBV10-3 to TRBJ1-6; D might be TRBD1 (5 bases). CDR1 and CDR2 (germline): ENHRY, SYGVKD. This CDR3 spans 15 amino acids. V was clipped by 3 bases and J by 4 bases, with 10 bases between them. The CDR3 region is CAISDGGAYNSPLHF. The CDR3 nucleotides read TGTGCCATCAGTGACGGAGGGGCTTATAATTCACCCCTCCACTTT.

The chain links TRBV23-1 to TRBJ2-7, with D maybe TRBD2 (6 bases). TRBV23-1 is treated as an ORF (open reading frame) with a function not yet certain. The CDR3 spans 17 residues. V lost 4 bases, J lost 2 bases, and 21 bases lay in between. The chain's CDR3 is CASSRPPGLAPPYEQYF. For the CDR3, the DNA is TGCGCCAGCAGTCGCCCCCCGGGACTGGCCCCCCCCTACGAGCAGTACTTC.

The chain has TRBV12-3 or TRBV12-4 and TRBJ2-7; 7 nucleotides align to TRBD2. Unmatched junction bases numbered 1, after V lost 5 bases and J lost 3 bases. There are 12 residues in the CDR3. The CDR3 sequence: CASSASGYEQYV. CDR3 nucleotide sequence: TGTGCCAGCAGTGCTAGCGGCTACGAGCAGTACGTC.

The genes are TRBV5-4 and TRBJ1-2; 8 nucleotides line up with TRBD1. CDR1 and CDR2 (germline): SGHNT, YYREEE (reference sequence). The CDR3 runs 15 residues. The J segment lost 3 bases and the V segment lost 4 bases, leaving 8 bases of the junction unmatched. CDR3 sequence: CASSRQGQGDYGYTF. The CDR3 nucleotides read TGTGCCAGCAGCCGTCAAGGACAGGGTGACTATGGCTACACCTTC.

This sequence joins TRBV5-5 and TRBJ2-7; D is ambiguous. Trimming took off 6 bases at V and 1 base at J, with 14 bases between the two ends. Germline loops: CDR1 SGHKS, CDR2 YYEKEE (reference sequence). The CDR3 extends over 14 amino acids. CDR3 residues: CASKAWAGSYEQYV. CDR3 nucleotide sequence: TGTGCCAGCAAGGCATGGGCAGGATCCTACGAGCAGTACGTC.

Written as DNA, the CDR3 is TGTGCCAGCAGTCCAGGGTTGCGGAACTATGGCTACACCTTC. Protein: CASSPGLRNYGYTF. The chain recombines TRBV2 with TRBJ1-2; D might be TRBD1 (5 bases). Germline assignment: CDR1 SNHLY and CDR2 FYNNEI. The V and J ends lost 5 bases and 2 bases respectively, with 12 bases between them. This CDR3 is 14 amino acids long.

The chain uses TRBV11-2 and TRBJ1-2; the D gene is possibly TRBD1 (6 bases). V was trimmed by 4 bases and J by 3 bases, leaving 27 bases between them. The CDR3 runs 19 residues. Germline V gene data show CDR1 as SGHAT and CDR2 as FQNNGV. In DNA form, the CDR3 reads TGTGCCAGCAGCTCGTTACACCAATCACTGGGGGGGCCCTACTATGGCTACACCTTC. Translating it yields CASSSLHQSLGGPYYGYTF. The full variable domain, with the rest looked up from reference TRBV11-2 and TRBJ1-2, is EAGVAQSPRYKIIEKRQSVAFWCNPISGHATLYWYQQILGQGPKLLIQFQNNGVVDDSQLPKDRFSAERLKGVDSTLKIQPAKLEDSAVYLCASSSLHQSLGGPYYGYTFGSGTRLTVV.

In regard to this clone: An end of the junction differs from the germline gene, which may be a read error. V and J are TRBV2 and TRBJ2-1; D possibly corresponds to TRBD1 (6 bases). This CDR3 region has 15 residues. Germline-derived CDR1 and CDR2 are SNHLY and FYNNEI. For the CDR3, the DNA is TGTGCCGGCAGCCCTCGGACAGCCCTGGCGGATGAGCAGTTCTTC. Its translation: CAGSPRTALADEQFF. The variable domain in full, completed from reference TRBV2 and TRBJ2-1, reads EPEVTQTPSHQVTQMGQEVILRCVPISNHLYFYWYRQILGQKVEFLVSFYNNEISEKSEIFDDQFSVERPDGSNFTLKIRSTKLEDSAMYFCAGSPRTALADEQFFGPGTRLTVL.

This clone came up a few times. The J gene is TRBJ2-2, the V gene TRBV9; weak D call: TRBD2 (5 bases). Germline CDR1 reads SGDLS; CDR2 reads YYNGEE. The CDR3 extends over 14 amino acids. The V gene lost 3 bases and the J gene lost 9 bases, with 15 bases spanning the gap. DNA of the CDR3: TGTGCCAGCAGCGCCCAGTCGGGGTTCCGGGAGCTGTTTTTT. Protein: CASSAQSGFRELFF.

This clone showed up just once. This rearrangement joins TRBV5-4 to TRBJ2-7; 7 bases are a match to TRBD1. This CDR3 contains 14 residues. Germline CDR1 and CDR2: SGHNT and YYREEE (reference sequence). V shed 2 bases and J 4 bases; nucleotides not matched to a gene: 6. The CDR3 coding sequence is TGTGCCAGCAGCTTCGGGACAGATTTTTACGAGCAGTACTTC. Translated, it gives CASSFGTDFYEQYF. Full variable domain (outside the CDR3, taken from reference TRBV5-4 and TRBJ2-7): ETGVTQSPTHLIKTRGQQVTLRCSSQSGHNTVSWYQQALGQGPQFIFQYYREEENGRGNFPPRFSGLQFPNYSSELNVNALELDDSALYLCASSFGTDFYEQYFGPGTRLTVT.

The chain uses TRBV7-9 and TRBJ2-2, with TRBD2 as a possible D gene (6 bases). Trimming shortened V by 3 bases and J by 3 bases, and 11 bases separated the two germline ends. The CDR3 is made up of 15 amino acids. CDR1 is SEHNR, CDR2 FQNEAQ, per germline (reference sequence). The CDR3: CASSFDGGDTGELFF. The CDR3 DNA reads TGTGCCAGCAGCTTCGACGGCGGGGACACCGGGGAGCTGTTTTTT.

V usage is TRBV9 and J usage is TRBJ2-3; 11 nucleotides align to TRBD2. Germline trimming cut 3 bases from V and 0 bases from J; bases unmatched to any gene: 3. This CDR3 comprises 16 residues. CDR1 is SGDLS and CDR2 is YYNGEE in the germline V gene. CDR3: CASSATSGTSTDTQYF. For the CDR3, the DNA is TGTGCCAGCAGCGCGACTAGCGGGACTAGCACAGATACGCAGTATTTT.

The V gene is TRBV5-1, the J gene TRBJ1-1; TRBD1 might be the D (5 bases). V lost 2 bases and J lost 3, with 14 bases in between. CDR3 length: 15 amino acids. From germline, CDR1 is SGHRS and CDR2 YFSETQ. CDR3 loop: CASSFLGGADTEAFF. CDR3 in DNA: TGCGCCAGCAGCTTTTTGGGAGGGGCAGACACTGAAGCTTTCTTT.

This chain uses TRBV7-6 with TRBJ1-4; D perhaps matches TRBD1 (5 bases). V lost 6 bases and J 2 bases, leaving 13 bases between the germline ends. The CDR3 runs to 15 residues. Germline assignment: CDR1 SGHVS and CDR2 FNYEAQ. The CDR3 bases are TGTGCCAGCAGACCATTGGGGGGGACTAATGAAAAACTGTTTTTT. The encoded protein is CASRPLGGTNEKLFF.

At least ten counts were recorded for this clone. Different DNA sequences within this sample yield the same CDR3. The J gene is TRBJ2-5, the V gene TRBV18; D is ambiguous. Germline loops: CDR1 KGHSH, CDR2 LQKENI. V lost 3 bases and J lost 2, with 4 bases in between. This CDR3 has 12 amino acids. The CDR3 nucleotides read TGTGCCAGCTCACCTACTCAAGAGACCCAGTACTTC. It encodes CASSPTQETQYF.

CDR3 DNA: TGTGCCAGTAGTTTGGACACGGGCCCAAACACCATATATTTT. This translates into CASSLDTGPNTIYF. This sequence joins TRBV19 and TRBJ1-3; maybe TRBD1 (5 bases). The V gene lost 5 bases and the J gene lost 6 bases, with 14 bases spanning the gap. Germline CDR1 LNHDA, CDR2 SQIVND (reference sequence). This CDR3 has 14 residues.

The V and J genes are TRBV7-8 and TRBJ2-3, with a weak D call TRBD1 (6 bases). CDR1 and CDR2 from the germline V gene are SGHVS and FQNEAQ. With 5 bases removed from V and 1 base from J, the gap between germline ends came to 16 bases. The CDR3 loop spans 16 amino acids. DNA for the CDR3: TGTGCCAGCAGCGCCCAGCCAGGGGCACGCACAGATACGCAGTATTTT. As protein: CASSAQPGARTDTQYF.

The chain uses TRBV5-6 and TRBJ2-5; tentative D call: TRBD2 (6 bases). The germline CDR1 and CDR2 sequences are SGHDT and YYEEEE. V gave up 2 bases and J gave up 6 bases, with 17 bases separating them. This CDR3 is built from 15 residues. The CDR3 nucleotides read TGTGCCAGCAGCTTCGAAGCTAGCGCGGGACAGACCCAGTACTTC. Translating gives CASSFEASAGQTQYF.